These 2 T cell receptor beta chains share one sample of origin, sequenced in a study of cytomegalovirus exposure and HLA in healthy donors. The PCR made use of 60 Vbeta and 13 Jbeta primers. The method was immunoSEQ multiplex PCR; TCRdb's version includes in-frame clones alone and lacks a portion of them. The data show over 110,000 clones, approximately 70% seen once. The material sequenced was PBMCs. These receptor sequences come from a woman in her forties in good health and CMV-seronegative.

This clone was found a few times. The chain employs TRBV5-1 and TRBJ1-6; maybe TRBD1 (5 bases). The germline V gene has CDR1 SGHRS and CDR2 YFSETQ. V was cut by 0 bases and J by 5 bases, with 9 bases left in between. This CDR3 has 15 amino acids. For the CDR3, the DNA is TGCGCCAGCAGCTTGGGCCAGGGAAATAATTCACCCCTCCACTTT. It translates to CASSLGQGNNSPLHF.

The rearrangement uses TRBV29-1 and TRBJ1-2; the match to TRBD1 covers 8 bases. The V segment lost 6 bases and the J segment 8 bases; nucleotides outside the gene matches: 8. Per the germline V gene, CDR1 is SQVTM and CDR2 is ANQGSEA. The CDR3 contains 12 residues. CDR3 protein: CSVADRDGGYTF. The CDR3 DNA reads TGCAGCGTCGCGGACAGGGACGGGGGCTACACCTTC. The whole variable domain, filled in from reference TRBV29-1 and TRBJ1-2, reads SAVISQKPSRDICQRGTSLTIQCQVDSQVTMMFWYRQQPGQSLTLIATANQGSEATYESGFVIDKFPISRPNLTFSTLTVSNMSPEDSSIYLCSVADRDGGYTFGSGTRLTVV.